Listed here are 32 T cell receptor beta chains from one sample, sequenced in a study of identical twins. TCRdb used MiXCR to reprocess the 5' RACE reads, holding one entry per CDR3 protein. The sample includes 500,000 or so distinct CDR3 sequences, less than 25% seen only once; the top ten take around 0.91%. These same records also appear under a second study, on T cells expressing NK-cell markers.

The specimen was CD4+ T cells sorted from blood. These TCRs come from a young woman in good health.

This clonotype was detected a few times. The V call is TRBV10-2, the J call TRBJ2-3; 8 bases agree with TRBD2. V shed 7 bases, J shed 6 bases, and the junction held 15 bases outside the gene matches. This CDR3 is built from 16 residues. Germline CDR1 reads WSHSY; CDR2 reads SAAADI. DNA of the CDR3: TGCGCCAGCAACAAGCGGGAGAGCCAGGTCGCGGATACGCAGTATTTT. Translated: CASNKRESQVADTQYF.

This clonotype was counted only a few times. The V and J genes are TRBV29-1 and TRBJ1-1; D might be TRBD1 (6 bases). V lost 6 bases and J lost 0, with 17 bases in between. Germline V gives CDR1 SQVTM, CDR2 ANQGSEA. The CDR3 runs to 15 residues. CDR3 in DNA: TGCAGCGTGATGGGACACCAACCCCTGAACACTGAAGCTTTCTTT. The encoded protein is CSVMGHQPLNTEAFF. The complete variable domain, with remaining parts taken from reference TRBV29-1 and TRBJ1-1, reads SAVISQKPSRDICQRGTSLTIQCQVDSQVTMMFWYRQQPGQSLTLIATANQGSEATYESGFVIDKFPISRPNLTFSTLTVSNMSPEDSSIYLCSVMGHQPLNTEAFFGQGTRLTVV.

This clonotype was found a few times. The gene calls are TRBV7-9 and TRBJ2-5; possible D gene TRBD2, 5 bases. Trimming took off 6 bases at V and 5 bases at J, with 19 bases between the two ends. The CDR3 loop spans 15 amino acids. The germline V gene encodes CDR1 SEHNR and CDR2 FQNEAQ (reference sequence). The DNA of the CDR3 is TGTGCCAGCAGTAGATTGGAGGCAGGTGCTGAGACCCAGTACTTC. This gives the protein CASSRLEAGAETQYF.

There are a few counts of this clonotype. The V and J genes are TRBV24-1 and TRBJ1-5, with D hard to call. Germline assignment: CDR1 KGHDR and CDR2 SFDVKD. Trimming removed 3 bases from V and 3 bases from J, with 8 bases in between. The CDR3 extends over 14 amino acids. The DNA for the CDR3 is TGTGCCACCAGTGATCCCTACACCAATCAGCCCCAGCATTTT. It encodes CATSDPYTNQPQHF.

The CDR3 here is CASSYVNANYGYTF. CDR3 nucleotides: TGTGCCAGCAGTTACGTTAACGCTAACTATGGCTACACCTTC. This chain joins TRBV6-5 and TRBJ1-2; no clear D gene. With 2 bases removed from V and 0 bases from J, the gap between germline ends came to 7 bases. This CDR3 is built from 14 residues. The germline V gene has CDR1 MNHEY and CDR2 SVGAGI.

The chain combines TRBV20-1 with TRBJ2-7; D gene unclear. Germline V gene data show CDR1 as DFQATT and CDR2 as SNEGSKA (reference sequence). CDR3 length: 13 amino acids. Between the trimmed V and J ends, which lost 1 base and 4 bases, there was a span of 11 bases. Written as DNA, the CDR3 is TGCAGTGCTAGAGGGCCCAGCCTATACGAGCAGTACTTC. This gives the protein CSARGPSLYEQYF.

This clonotype was observed a few times. This sequence joins TRBV20-1 and TRBJ2-2, with D perhaps given as TRBD1 or TRBD2 (5 bases each). From germline, CDR1 is DFQATT and CDR2 SNEGSKA (reference sequence). Trimming took 3 bases from V and 6 from J, leaving 8 bases between them. CDR3 length equals 12 residues. CDR3: CSARRGAGELFF. CDR3 in DNA: TGCAGTGCTAGGAGGGGCGCCGGGGAGCTGTTTTTT.

The rearrangement links TRBV15 to TRBJ2-1; maybe TRBD2 (6 bases). The germline V and J ends were trimmed by 0 bases and 9 bases, with 21 bases remaining between them. There are 17 residues in the CDR3. CDR1 is LNHNV, CDR2 YYDKDF, per germline (reference sequence). DNA for the CDR3: TGTGCCACCAGCAGAGAATCGTTGCGGCCCCGGAGGGGTGAGCAGTTCTTC. Amino acid sequence: CATSRESLRPRRGEQFF.

This chain links TRBV6-1 with TRBJ2-5; D is tentatively TRBD1 or TRBD2 (5 bases each). This CDR3 contains 15 residues. Per germline, CDR1 MNHNS and CDR2 SASEGT. V lost 10 bases to trimming and J lost 5 bases, with 23 bases between them. CDR3: CAIRAPRDGKETQYF. CDR3 in DNA: TGTGCCATCCGGGCACCCCGGGACGGGAAGGAGACCCAGTACTTC.

V gene TRBV6-1 combines with J gene TRBJ2-2; maybe TRBD2 (6 bases). The CDR3 extends over 17 amino acids. Trimming removed 2 bases from V and 7 bases from J, with 20 bases in between. Per germline, CDR1 MNHNS and CDR2 SASEGT. The CDR3: CASSERGGGAPHGELFF. The CDR3 DNA reads TGTGCCAGCAGTGAAAGGGGCGGCGGGGCGCCGCACGGGGAGCTGTTTTTT.

There are a few counts of this clonotype. V usage is TRBV20-1 and J usage is TRBJ1-1; D possibly corresponds to TRBD1 (5 bases). The CDR3 is made up of 14 amino acids. Germline V gene lookup returns CDR1 DFQATT and CDR2 SNEGSKA (reference sequence). V was pared by 0 bases and J by 6 bases, with 14 bases between. In nucleotides, the CDR3 is TGCAGTGCTAGAGATCTGGAGGGGAGCGCTGAAGCTTTCTTT. Amino acid sequence: CSARDLEGSAEAFF.

In its sample, this clonotype was seen a few times. This chain uses TRBV6-2 or TRBV6-3 with TRBJ2-7, with a weak D call TRBD2 (6 bases). Trimming left V 2 bases short and J 5 bases short, with 10 bases between. The germline gives CDR1 MNHEY, CDR2 SVGEGT. The length of the CDR3 is 13 residues. CDR3 bases: TGTGCCAGCAGTTACGAGACTAGACACGAGCAGTACTTC. It specifies CASSYETRHEQYF.

V usage is TRBV5-1 and J usage is TRBJ2-7; TRBD2 is a possible D gene (6 bases). Germline CDR1 SGHRS, CDR2 YFSETQ. The CDR3 loop spans 13 amino acids. Trimming cost V 3 bases and J 2 bases, with 9 bases left between them. The CDR3 reads CASSSSETYEQYF. For the CDR3, the DNA is TGCGCCAGCAGCTCTAGCGAGACCTACGAGCAGTACTTC.

This clonotype showed up just a few times. The chain has TRBV12-3 or TRBV12-4 and TRBJ2-1; no clear D. Trimming left V 9 bases short and J 0 bases short, with 12 bases between. This CDR3 region has 14 residues. The DNA for the CDR3 is TGTGCCAGTACGCAGAATCCCTCCTACAATGAGCAGTTCTTC. Translating gives CASTQNPSYNEQFF.

This clonotype was counted a few times. The J gene is TRBJ1-6, the V gene TRBV20-1; TRBD1 matches at 9 bases. There are 15 residues in the CDR3. Trimming took 6 bases from V and 7 from J; bases not matched to a gene: 10. Germline loops: CDR1 DFQATT, CDR2 SNEGSKA (reference sequence). Written as DNA, the CDR3 is TGCAGTGCCCCGACAGGGGGAATAGGGAATTCACCCCTCCACTTT. Protein product: CSAPTGGIGNSPLHF.

This clonotype was observed a few times. The V gene is TRBV10-3, the J gene TRBJ2-1; 9 bases fit TRBD2. CDR3 length equals 14 residues. Germline V CDR1 and CDR2: ENHRY, SYGVKD. Germline trimming cut 2 bases from V and 9 bases from J; bases unmatched to any gene: 5. The CDR3 DNA reads as TGTGCCATCAGTGAGGCTATAGCGGGGGCTGAGCAGTTCTTC. It encodes CAISEAIAGAEQFF.

This clonotype was seen a few times. The chain joins TRBV7-8 to TRBJ1-2; tentative D call: TRBD1 (5 bases). V shed 4 bases and J shed 0 bases, with 15 bases lying between them. The CDR3 loop spans 16 amino acids. Germline CDR1 reads SGHVS; CDR2 reads FQNEAQ. The CDR3 region has the DNA TGTGCCAGCAGCTGGGGGGACGGATCAGCTAACTATGGCTACACCTTC. Translation gives CASSWGDGSANYGYTF.

This clonotype was counted between two and nine times. CDR3 sequence reads: CSARGHSYEQYF. The CDR3 DNA reads TGCAGTGCTAGAGGACACTCCTACGAGCAGTACTTC. The genes are TRBV20-1 and TRBJ2-7; D uncertain. The V end lost 1 base, the J end lost 0 bases, and 4 bases lay between the germline ends. There are 12 residues in the CDR3. Germline V gives CDR1 DFQATT, CDR2 SNEGSKA (reference sequence).

The V gene is TRBV6-1, the J gene TRBJ2-6; possible D gene TRBD1, 5 bases. V was shortened by 8 bases and J by 1 base, with 24 bases between the two germline ends. CDR3 length: 19 residues. Per germline, CDR1 MNHNS and CDR2 SASEGT. The CDR3 DNA sequence: TGTGCCAGCTCTAGGGTCGTGCAGGGCACATATTCTGGGGCCAACGTCCTGACTTTC. Amino acids: CASSRVVQGTYSGANVLTF.

There are a few counts of this clonotype. This sequence joins TRBV10-3 and TRBJ2-7; D is unclear. The length of the CDR3 is 14 residues. Trimming shortened V by 7 bases and J by 2 bases, and 15 bases separated the two germline ends. In germline, CDR1 is ENHRY, CDR2 SYGVKD. CDR3 coding DNA: TGTGCCATCAATCAAGGCAGCGTAACCTACGAGCAGTACTTC. Its protein product is CAINQGSVTYEQYF.

The sample holds many counts of this clonotype. The chain uses TRBV29-1 and TRBJ1-1; no reliable D call. The CDR3 totals 12 residues. Germline assignment: CDR1 SQVTM and CDR2 ANQGSEA. With 4 bases removed from V and 2 bases from J, the gap between germline ends came to 8 bases. The CDR3 region has the DNA TGCAGCGTTGCGCTACAAAACACTGAAGCTTTCTTT. This encodes CSVALQNTEAFF.

This clonotype was recorded many times. The chain employs TRBV20-1 and TRBJ1-1; 11 bases agree with TRBD1. V shed 1 base, J shed 4 bases, and the junction held 2 bases outside the gene matches. Germline V gene data show CDR1 as DFQATT and CDR2 as SNEGSKA (reference sequence). The CDR3 contains 14 residues. This chain's CDR3 is CSARAGQGATEAFF. Here the CDR3 DNA reads TGCAGTGCTAGAGCCGGACAGGGGGCCACTGAAGCTTTCTTT.

The chain uses TRBV20-1 and TRBJ2-1; D perhaps matches TRBD1 (5 bases). The CDR3 consists of 15 residues. The ends were cut back, 3 bases at V and 0 bases at J, with 12 bases in the middle. Germline V gene lookup returns CDR1 DFQATT and CDR2 SNEGSKA (reference sequence). CDR3 DNA: TGCAGTGCTAGGAGGACAACAAGCTCCTACAATGAGCAGTTCTTC. The encoded protein is CSARRTTSSYNEQFF.

J is TRBJ2-7 and V is TRBV20-1; D is unresolved. This CDR3 has 13 residues. Germline V lookup: CDR1 DFQATT, CDR2 SNEGSKA (reference sequence). Trimming left V 3 bases short and J 4 bases short, with 13 bases between. The CDR3 nucleotides read TGCAGTGCTAGTGGTCAGTTACAGTACGAGCAGTACTTC. This codes for CSASGQLQYEQYF.

This clonotype was counted only a few times. CDR3 in amino acids: CSASGGAEDTQYF. Here the CDR3 DNA reads TGCAGTGCTAGCGGGGGGGCAGAAGATACGCAGTATTTT. The V call is TRBV20-1, the J call TRBJ2-3, with 8 bases identical to TRBD2. CDR3 length: 13 amino acids. Losses at the gene ends were 3 bases for V and 5 bases for J; bases not matched to a gene: 4. Germline CDR1 reads DFQATT; CDR2 reads SNEGSKA (reference sequence).

This clonotype was counted a few times. The chain recombines TRBV10-3 with TRBJ1-4, with 8 nucleotides matching TRBD1. CDR3 length equals 15 residues. V was pared by 10 bases and J by 8 bases, with 15 bases of the junction left unmatched. Germline-derived CDR1 and CDR2 are ENHRY and SYGVKD. The CDR3 coding sequence is TGTGCCACTCGTTCTGGGACAGGAGTTTGGGAAAAACTGTTTTTT. Protein product: CATRSGTGVWEKLFF.

This clonotype showed up just a few times. The J gene is TRBJ2-1, the V gene TRBV11-2; TRBD2 matches 13 bases. CDR3 length: 17 residues. Germline CDR1 reads SGHAT; CDR2 reads FQNNGV. The V and J ends lost 4 bases and 8 bases, in that order; junction bases with no gene match: 11. This CDR3 is CASSWHRTSGSLDEQFF. The CDR3 DNA sequence: TGTGCCAGCAGCTGGCACCGGACTAGCGGGAGTCTCGATGAGCAGTTCTTC.

This clonotype was seen only a few times. This chain links TRBV2 with TRBJ2-7, with D perhaps TRBD1 (5 bases). CDR1 is SNHLY, CDR2 FYNNEI, per germline. The CDR3 length is 13 residues. Trimming pared 4 bases from V and 2 bases from J, leaving 9 bases between. CDR3 bases: TGTGCCAGCAGTGTACAGGTAACCTACGAGCAGTACTTC. Translated, it gives CASSVQVTYEQYF.

This chain connects TRBV10-3 to TRBJ2-5, with a weak D call TRBD2 (5 bases). The CDR3 runs 13 residues. CDR1 and CDR2 (germline): ENHRY, SYGVKD. V lost 4 bases and J 4 bases, leaving 10 bases between the germline ends. For the CDR3, the DNA is TGTGCCATCAGTGGGGGAGCGCGAGAGACCCAGTACTTC. This codes for CAISGGARETQYF.

The gene calls are TRBV20-1 and TRBJ2-5; no firm D call. This CDR3 is built from 12 residues. CDR1 is DFQATT, CDR2 SNEGSKA, per germline (reference sequence). V lost 3 bases and J lost 5, with 10 bases in between. CDR3 protein: CSASRGRETQYF. The CDR3 DNA reads TGCAGTGCTAGTCGTGGAAGGGAGACCCAGTACTTC.

V is TRBV6-2 or TRBV6-3 and J is TRBJ2-1; 13 bases line up with TRBD2. Germline loops: CDR1 MNHEY, CDR2 SVGEGT. With 6 bases clipped from V and 5 bases from J, the junction kept 19 bases outside the gene matches. The CDR3 loop spans 20 amino acids. This chain's CDR3 is CASSPQPGGGLAGVDNEQFF. The CDR3 DNA reads TGTGCCAGCAGCCCACAGCCTGGAGGAGGACTAGCGGGAGTGGACAATGAGCAGTTCTTC.

The rearrangement links TRBV10-3 to TRBJ2-2; no clear D. Per the germline V gene, CDR1 is ENHRY and CDR2 is SYGVKD. V was shortened by 2 bases and J by 4 bases, with 5 bases between the two germline ends. The CDR3 covers 13 residues. CDR3 loop: CAISEGFTGELFF. The CDR3 DNA follows: TGTGCCATCAGTGAGGGGTTCACCGGGGAGCTGTTTTTT.